Presented here are 14 T cell receptor beta chains from one specimen sequenced in a study of regulatory and conventional T cells in RAG deficiency. Genomic DNA came from blood conventional CD4+ T cells gated CD25-low CD127-high. This table comes from immunoSEQ multiplex PCR, and its TCRdb copy is limited to in-frame clones, with some not included. Of 40,000 to 55,000 clones listed, approximately 90% are singletons. These data are also associated with another study on regulatory T cells. From that paper: The PCR used 52 TRBV and 13 TRBJ primers.

Sequencing was performed on CD4+ effector T cells sorted from blood. The receptors shown here come from a human donor in good health.

The V and J genes are TRBV30 and TRBJ2-2; TRBD1 or TRBD2 may be the D gene (5 bases each). The CDR3 loop spans 15 amino acids. Germline V gives CDR1 GTSNPN, CDR2 SVGIG (reference sequence). V gave up 1 base and J gave up 6 bases, with 15 bases separating them. CDR3 protein: CAWSGGDLRAGELFF. In DNA form, the CDR3 reads TGTGCCTGGAGTGGTGGGGACCTTCGTGCCGGGGAGCTGTTTTTT.

The genes are TRBV5-6 and TRBJ1-4; TRBD1 matches at 8 bases. With V trimmed by 5 bases and J by 8 bases, 8 bases remained unmatched. There are 14 residues in the CDR3. Germline-derived CDR1 and CDR2 are SGHDT and YYEEEE. The CDR3 bases are TGTGCCAGCAGGGCACAGGGGGGCAGCGAAAAACTGTTTTTT. It translates to CASRAQGGSEKLFF.

The chain couples TRBV18 to TRBJ1-1, with D maybe TRBD1 (5 bases). Trimming removed 6 bases at V and 5 bases at J, with 19 bases between. Looked up from germline, CDR1 is KGHSH and CDR2 is LQKENI. There are 15 residues in the CDR3. The DNA of the CDR3 is TGTGCCAGCTCCCTCGGGGCCTTAGCGGAGACTGAAGCTTTCTTT. Amino acids: CASSLGALAETEAFF.

The chain recombines TRBV9 with TRBJ1-1; possible D gene TRBD1, 5 bases. CDR1 and CDR2 (germline): SGDLS, YYNGEE. This CDR3 comprises 13 residues. V was shortened by 3 bases and J by 7 bases, with 13 bases between the two germline ends. The CDR3 DNA is TGTGCCAGCAGCGGAAGACAGAGCGATGAAGCTTTCTTT. Residues: CASSGRQSDEAFF.

The V and J genes are TRBV29-1 and TRBJ1-3, with D uncertain. CDR1 and CDR2 (germline): SQVTM, ANQGSEA. V was clipped by 7 bases and J by 0 bases, with 7 bases between them. This CDR3 comprises 12 residues. This CDR3 is CSARDSGNTIYF. The CDR3 DNA sequence: TGCAGCGCCCGGGACTCTGGAAACACCATATATTTT.

The chain carries TRBV2 and TRBJ2-2, with D maybe TRBD1 (5 bases). V lost 1 base and J lost 0, with 12 bases in between. The CDR3 spans 17 residues. Germline CDR1 SNHLY, CDR2 FYNNEI. The CDR3 here is CASSEGFLTANTGELFF. Written as DNA, the CDR3 is TGTGCCAGCAGTGAAGGGTTTTTGACAGCGAACACCGGGGAGCTGTTTTTT.

V usage is TRBV27 and J usage is TRBJ2-7; D is undetermined. CDR3 size: 18 residues. Germline values: CDR1 MNHEY, CDR2 SMNVEV (reference sequence). Trimming pared 2 bases from V and 0 bases from J, leaving 20 bases between. The CDR3 sequence is CASSLELPSGPNSYEQYF. In nucleotides, the CDR3 is TGTGCCAGCAGTTTAGAGCTTCCTTCCGGGCCTAACTCCTACGAGCAGTACTTC.

This sequence joins TRBV5-1 and TRBJ2-7; D is possibly TRBD2 (6 bases). Germline values: CDR1 SGHRS, CDR2 YFSETQ. This CDR3 contains 15 residues. The ends were cut back, 6 bases at V and 0 bases at J, with 16 bases in the middle. In DNA, the CDR3 is TGCGCCAGCACGAGTCAGAGGGGACTCTCCTACGAGCAGTACTTC. It is translated as CASTSQRGLSYEQYF.

The rearrangement links TRBV28 to TRBJ2-7, with unresolved D. The V gene lost 3 bases and the J gene lost 3 bases, with 9 bases spanning the gap. The CDR3 extends over 13 amino acids. From germline, CDR1 is MDHEN and CDR2 SYDVKM. CDR3 DNA sequence: TGTGCCAGCAGTTTCGGCGAGAACTACGAGCAGTACTTC. Its translation: CASSFGENYEQYF.

The chain uses TRBV5-1 and TRBJ2-1; the D is unclear. Germline V lookup: CDR1 SGHRS, CDR2 YFSETQ. V gave up 4 bases and J gave up 0 bases, with 14 bases separating them. The CDR3 has 16 amino acids. CDR3 bases: TGCGCCAGCAGCCCTGAGGCGCCTAGCTCCTACAATGAGCAGTTCTTC. Its translation: CASSPEAPSSYNEQFF.

The rearrangement links TRBV5-8 to TRBJ1-1, with D maybe TRBD1 (5 bases). This CDR3 is built from 12 residues. The germline V gene encodes CDR1 SGHTS and CDR2 YDEGEE. The V gene lost 5 bases and the J gene lost 7 bases, with 12 bases spanning the gap. CDR3 loop: CASRKQAIEAFF. The CDR3 coding sequence is TGTGCCAGCAGAAAACAGGCGATTGAAGCTTTCTTT.

In nucleotides, the CDR3 is TGTGCCAGCAACGGTCCCTACGAGCAGTACTTC. Residues: CASNGPYEQYF. The rearrangement links TRBV28 to TRBJ2-7; D not resolved. V lost 7 bases and J lost 2, with 6 bases in between. The CDR3 has 11 amino acids. CDR1 is MDHEN, CDR2 SYDVKM, per germline. The variable domain in full, completed from reference TRBV28 and TRBJ2-7, reads DVKVTQSSRYLVKRTGEKVFLECVQDMDHENMFWYRQDPGLGLRLIYFSYDVKMKEKGDIPEGYSVSREKKERFSLILESASTNQTSMYLCASNGPYEQYFGPGTRLTVT.

V usage is TRBV18 and J usage is TRBJ2-7; possible D gene TRBD1, 6 bases. The CDR3 is made up of 13 amino acids. The V and J ends lost 8 bases and 0 bases respectively, with 11 bases between them. Germline V lookup: CDR1 KGHSH, CDR2 LQKENI. CDR3 bases: TGTGCCAGCCGCCGGGACACCTCCTACGAGCAGTACTTC. Amino acid sequence: CASRRDTSYEQYF.

This clone was observed a single time. The same CDR3 arises from other DNA sequences in this sample as well. The rearrangement joins TRBV7-2 to TRBJ1-1, with D possibly matching TRBD1 (6 bases). From germline, CDR1 is SGHTA and CDR2 FQGNSA. V was pared by 6 bases and J by 4 bases, with 15 bases between. The CDR3 is made up of 14 amino acids. This chain's CDR3 is CASRPGGAGTEAFF. The CDR3 nucleotides read TGTGCCAGCAGACCCGGGGGCGCCGGCACTGAAGCTTTCTTT.